A selection of T cell receptor beta chains follows, all from one sample in a study of T cell responses to AZD1222 COVID-19 vaccine. This table comes from immunoSEQ multiplex PCR, and its TCRdb copy is limited to in-frame clones, with some not included. Of 140,000 to 150,000 clones listed, 70% to 90% were seen once; the top ten hold about 8%. Source: peripheral blood, taken on day 0 of AZD1222 vaccination. These receptors originate from an adult in good health. The CDR3 runs from the conserved cysteine through the conserved F or W. The D gene is left open where the match is weak. A clone size is listed for some rows: how often the clone was seen (once, few, many), or a class if it is expanded.

V,J,length,size,D,DNA,CDR3
TRBV9,TRBJ1-6,14,once,NA,TGTGCCAGCAGCGTAGAGGGTAACGATTCACCCCTCCACTTT,CASSVEGNDSPLHF
TRBV7-8,TRBJ2-1,14,once,NA,TGTGCCAGCAGCTTAGTAGGGAGGACTATTGAGCAGTTCTTC,CASSLVGRTIEQFF
TRBV9,TRBJ1-1,15,NA,NA,TGTGCCAGCAGCGTAGGGCCCTACGGGAACACTGAAGCTTTCTTT,CASSVGPYGNTEAFF
TRBV11-2,TRBJ2-1,17,few,TRBD2,TGTGCCAGCAGCCCGGGAGGGTTGGTGGGCTCCTACAATGAGCAGTTCTTC,CASSPGGLVGSYNEQFF
TRBV7-2,TRBJ1-2,12,NA,NA,TGTGCCAGCAGGACAGATCCCGCGGGCTACACCTTC,CASRTDPAGYTF
TRBV4-1,TRBJ2-7,15,NA,TRBD2,TGCGCCAGCAGCCAAGGACTAGCGGGAAACAACGAGCAGTACTTC,CASSQGLAGNNEQYF
TRBV11-3,TRBJ2-1,15,few,TRBD1,TGTGCCAGCAGCCCCGGGACAGGGGGGTTGGATGAGCAGTTCTTC,CASSPGTGGLDEQFF
TRBV4-2,TRBJ2-1,19,NA,NA,TGTGCCAGCAGCCAAGATGGGGGAACTAGGGGGAGCTCCTACAATGAGCAGTTCTTC,CASSQDGGTRGSSYNEQFF
TRBV5-1,TRBJ1-5,16,few,TRBD1,TGCGCCAGCAGCGCTAAACCGGGACAGGGGGACCAGCCCCAGCATTTT,CASSAKPGQGDQPQHF
TRBV5-6,TRBJ2-1,17,NA,TRBD2,TGTGCCAGCAGCTTGGCCGGACTAGCGGGGGGACCCAATGAGCAGTTCTTC,CASSLAGLAGGPNEQFF
TRBV7-9,TRBJ2-7,13,NA,NA,TGTGCCAGCAGCCCTAACTCGGCGGGGGAGCAGTACTTC,CASSPNSAGEQYF
TRBV21-1,TRBJ2-5,15,NA,NA,TGTGCCAGCAGCAAAAGGATGGACAGGAAAGAGACCCAGTACTTC,CASSKRMDRKETQYF
TRBV7-9,TRBJ1-5,15,NA,TRBD1,TGTGCCAGCTCCACAGGGGGCTTTAGCAATCAGCCCCAGCATTTT,CASSTGGFSNQPQHF
TRBV27,TRBJ1-5,14,NA,NA,TGTGCCAGCAGTTTAGGGTACGGGTGGCAGCCCCAGCATTTT,CASSLGYGWQPQHF
TRBV3-1/TRBV3-2,TRBJ1-2,14,once,TRBD1,TGTGCCAGCAGCTTGACAGGGCCTTCCTATGGCTACACCTTC,CASSLTGPSYGYTF
TRBV18,TRBJ1-4,15,NA,NA,TGTGCCAGCTCACCCGGGGCCGGGACTAATGAAAAACTGTTTTTT,CASSPGAGTNEKLFF
TRBV11-2,TRBJ2-3,13,few,NA,TGTGCCAGCAGCTTCCGGCGGGGAGATACGCAGTATTTT,CASSFRRGDTQYF
TRBV6-1,TRBJ1-5,17,once,TRBD1,TGTGCCAGCAGTGAAGCTCTGGGACAGATTAGCAATCAGCCCCAGCATTTT,CASSEALGQISNQPQHF
TRBV3-1/TRBV3-2,TRBJ2-2,14,NA,NA,TGTGCCTCAGGTAGACAGGTAAACACCGGGGAGCTGTTTTTT,CASGRQVNTGELFF
TRBV5-5,TRBJ1-5,15,NA,NA,TGTGCCAGCAGTTTAACGGTCGGGGAGGGACAGCCCCAGCATTTT,CASSLTVGEGQPQHF
TRBV6-5,TRBJ1-1,15,once,NA,TGTGCCAGCAGTAATCAATTCAACATGAACACTGAAGCTTTCTTT,CASSNQFNMNTEAFF
TRBV4-1,TRBJ1-1,16,NA,NA,TGCGCCAGCAGCCAAGATAGATTAAGGGGGTGGACTGAAGCTTTCTTT,CASSQDRLRGWTEAFF
TRBV2,TRBJ2-1,16,NA,TRBD1,TGTGCCAGCACCGGACCCCCAGGGACAGACTACAATGAGCAGTTCTTC,CASTGPPGTDYNEQFF
TRBV19,TRBJ2-3,18,NA,TRBD2,TGTGCCAGTAGTATCTCCCGGGGTGGCGGGAGGGCTATTGATACGCAGTATTTT,CASSISRGGGRAIDTQYF
TRBV2,TRBJ1-2,13,NA,NA,TGTGCCAGCAGTGGATTTCGAAACTATGGCTACACCTTC,CASSGFRNYGYTF
TRBV10-3,TRBJ2-7,15,many,NA,TGTGCCATCAGTGAGTCCGCGCAGATTAGCTACGAGCAGTACTTC,CAISESAQISYEQYF
TRBV15,TRBJ1-5,16,NA,NA,TGTGCCACCAGCAGAGTCTCGGCAGTCGCAAATCAGCCCCAGCATTTT,CATSRVSAVANQPQHF
TRBV5-8,TRBJ1-6,16,once,TRBD1,TGTGCCAGCAGCTCAAGGGGGGGGACAGGGGAGCCACCCCTCCACTTT,CASSSRGGTGEPPLHF
TRBV3-1/TRBV3-2,TRBJ2-7,15,NA,NA,TGTGCCAGCAGCCCCGAGGCTCAGGGCCTCTACGAGCAGTACTTC,CASSPEAQGLYEQYF
TRBV11-2,TRBJ1-6,15,NA,TRBD1,TGTGCCAGCAGGGGACAGGGGGAAGTGGATTCACCCCTCCACTTT,CASRGQGEVDSPLHF
TRBV2,TRBJ2-5,12,NA,NA,TGTGCCAGCAGTCAGGGGAGGGAGACCCAGTACTTC,CASSQGRETQYF
TRBV10-2,TRBJ1-5,12,NA,NA,TGCGCCAGCAGCGACGGGGACCGGCCCCAGCATTTT,CASSDGDRPQHF
TRBV6-1,TRBJ1-3,16,NA,NA,TGTGCCAGCAGTGAATTCTCAGGGAGCTCTGGAAACACCATATATTTT,CASSEFSGSSGNTIYF
TRBV30,TRBJ1-1,13,NA,NA,TGTGCCTCGAACGGACGGAGGTACACTGAAGCTTTCTTT,CASNGRRYTEAFF
TRBV6-1,TRBJ1-1,17,NA,TRBD1,TGTGCCAGCAGTGGGGTCTCGACAGGGAGTTGGAACACTGAAGCTTTCTTT,CASSGVSTGSWNTEAFF
TRBV6-5,TRBJ2-3,13,NA,NA,TGTGCCAGCATCCCGGGGGCATCAGATACGCAGTATTTT,CASIPGASDTQYF